This TCR beta chain emerged from a study of cytomegalovirus exposure and HLA in healthy donors. Study-level information: Unique TCRs numbering 75 million to 95 million, obtained from HLA-typed donors, made up an early data release.

The CDR3 covers 13 residues. CDR1 and CDR2 from the germline V gene are WNHNN and SYGVQD (reference sequence). V lost 3 bases and J lost 5, with 10 bases in between. This clone was observed once. Its antigen is unknown. Broader study findings: Overall, about 160 TCR beta chains were annotated as cytomegalovirus-associated.

Primers for the PCR totalled 60 Vbeta and 13 Jbeta. Repertoires were generated with immunoSEQ multiplex PCR, while TCRdb's copy carries only in-frame clones and drops some. The table records some 140,000 clones, around three quarters of them present only once. This chain links TRBV10-1 with TRBJ1-1; no clear D. The specimen sequenced was PBMCs. The sequence came from a man aged 35 to 55 in good health and CMV-seropositive. Here the CDR3 reads CASSDPGRTEAFF. The CDR3 nucleotides are TGCGCCAGCAGTGACCCCGGTCGAACTGAAGCTTTCTTT.